The 17 T cell receptor beta chains below were found in one sample sequenced in a study of blood T cell repertoires in COVID-19. Assay used: immunoSEQ multiplex PCR; TCRdb lists only in-frame clones, some missing. The sample lists 100,000 or so clones; around 86% were seen once. Material for sequencing was peripheral blood. These receptor sequences come from a man aged 45-60 years with acute or convalescent COVID-19.

The chain couples TRBV7-8 to TRBJ1-1; D is perhaps TRBD1 (6 bases). The CDR3 length is 13 residues. Germline V gene lookup returns CDR1 SGHVS and CDR2 FQNEAQ. Trimming stripped 6 bases from V and 4 bases from J, with 12 bases between. The CDR3 coding sequence is TGTGCCAGCAGAGAACAGGGAATCACTGAAGCTTTCTTT. Its translation: CASREQGITEAFF.

This chain joins TRBV10-3 and TRBJ2-6; D not resolved. The CDR3 covers 14 residues. Germline CDR1 is ENHRY and CDR2 is SYGVKD. Between the trimmed V and J ends, which lost 4 bases and 2 bases, there was a span of 6 bases. The CDR3 sequence is CAISGVAGANVLTF. The CDR3 DNA is TGTGCCATCAGTGGAGTGGCTGGGGCCAACGTCCTGACTTTC.

V and J are TRBV9 and TRBJ1-2; weak D call: TRBD1 (6 bases). The CDR3 is made up of 14 amino acids. The germline V and J ends were trimmed by 0 bases and 7 bases, with 13 bases remaining between them. CDR1 SGDLS and CDR2 YYNGEE come from the germline V gene. CDR3 loop: CASSVAGGALGYTF. CDR3 DNA: TGTGCCAGCAGCGTAGCTGGGGGGGCGCTTGGCTACACCTTC.

The chain links TRBV5-4 to TRBJ1-1; 10 bases line up with TRBD1. From germline, CDR1 is SGHNT and CDR2 YYREEE (reference sequence). The CDR3 loop spans 14 amino acids. Losses at the gene ends were 0 bases for V and 8 bases for J; bases not matched to a gene: 4. CDR3 region: CASSLGQGAREAFF. CDR3 sequence (DNA): TGTGCCAGCAGCTTGGGACAGGGGGCGAGGGAAGCTTTCTTT.

This clone was picked up one time. The V call is TRBV6-5, the J call TRBJ2-5; 9 bases match TRBD1. J was trimmed by 5 bases and V by 6 bases; bases with no gene match: 10. Germline V gene data show CDR1 as MNHEY and CDR2 as SVGAGI. The CDR3 runs to 15 residues. The CDR3, as DNA: TGTGCCAGCAGGGGACAGGGAGAGCTTTGGGAGACCCAGTACTTC. Its translation is CASRGQGELWETQYF.

The chain links TRBV28 to TRBJ1-1; D may be TRBD1 (5 bases). V shed 6 bases and J shed 0 bases, with 14 bases lying between them. From germline, CDR1 is MDHEN and CDR2 SYDVKM. The CDR3 consists of 15 residues. The CDR3 DNA follows: TGTGCCAGCAGAGTAGGGGTTTACATGAACACTGAAGCTTTCTTT. It specifies CASRVGVYMNTEAFF. Filled out from reference TRBV28 and TRBJ1-1, the complete variable domain reads DVKVTQSSRYLVKRTGEKVFLECVQDMDHENMFWYRQDPGLGLRLIYFSYDVKMKEKGDIPEGYSVSREKKERFSLILESASTNQTSMYLCASRVGVYMNTEAFFGQGTRLTVV.

The rearrangement joins TRBV7-3 to TRBJ1-1; 9 nucleotides align to TRBD1. V dropped 5 bases and J dropped 1; count of bases not matched to a gene: 5. Germline CDR1 SGHTA, CDR2 FQGTGA. This CDR3 contains 15 residues. CDR3 DNA: TGTGCCAGCAGCCAAACGGGACAGGGGAACACTGAAGCTTTCTTT. This codes for CASSQTGQGNTEAFF.

The chain joins TRBV10-3 to TRBJ2-7; D not certain. Trimming left V 9 bases short and J 2 bases short, with 14 bases between. This CDR3 is built from 13 residues. Per germline, CDR1 ENHRY and CDR2 SYGVKD. CDR3 in DNA: TGTGCCATACAGTCCGGAAAACCCTACGAGCAGTACTTC. Its translation: CAIQSGKPYEQYF.

The V call is TRBV12-5, the J call TRBJ2-1, with a tentative D call TRBD2 (5 bases). Per the germline V gene, CDR1 is LGHNT and CDR2 is FRNRAP. The V end was cut by 3 bases, the J end by 6 bases, with 12 bases between. The CDR3 extends over 14 amino acids. The chain's CDR3 is CASGLQGRGNEQFF. The CDR3 DNA reads TGTGCTAGTGGTTTACAAGGGAGAGGCAATGAGCAGTTCTTC.

The V and J genes are TRBV15 and TRBJ2-5, with 9 bases matching TRBD1. Germline V gene data show CDR1 as LNHNV and CDR2 as YYDKDF (reference sequence). Losses at the gene ends were 6 bases for V and 4 bases for J; bases not matched to a gene: 6. This CDR3 contains 14 residues. The CDR3: CATSGTGITETQYF. CDR3 nucleotide sequence: TGTGCCACCAGTGGGACAGGGATAACAGAGACCCAGTACTTC.

This chain uses TRBV19 with TRBJ1-2, with D unresolved. V lost 4 bases and J lost 6, with 12 bases in between. Looked up from germline, CDR1 is LNHDA and CDR2 is SQIVND (reference sequence). CDR3 length: 13 amino acids. CDR3 bases: TGTGCCAGTAGTAGCCTCCCACTGGATGGCTACACCTTC. Its translation: CASSSLPLDGYTF.

The chain carries TRBV18 and TRBJ2-2, with a possible D match to TRBD1 (6 bases). CDR1 and CDR2 from the germline V gene are KGHSH and LQKENI. CDR3 length equals 17 residues. Trimming cost V 1 base and J 4 bases, with 16 bases left between them. CDR3 coding DNA: TGTGCCAGCTCACCACGCGGAAACAGGGATAGCACCGGGGAGCTGTTTTTT. Amino acids: CASSPRGNRDSTGELFF.

The chain joins TRBV27 to TRBJ1-6, with D tentatively TRBD1 (5 bases). V shed 2 bases and J shed 8 bases, with 13 bases lying between them. Germline CDR1 reads MNHEY; CDR2 reads SMNVEV (reference sequence). The CDR3 consists of 15 residues. CDR3 region: CASSLRQWAYSPLHF. As DNA, the CDR3 is TGTGCCAGCAGTTTACGACAGTGGGCATATTCACCCCTCCACTTT.

The chain combines TRBV2 with TRBJ2-1; 11 bases line up with TRBD2. Losses at the gene ends were 6 bases for V and 7 bases for J; bases not matched to a gene: 8. The CDR3 covers 15 residues. CDR1 is SNHLY, CDR2 FYNNEI, per germline. The CDR3 nucleotides read TGTGCCAGCAGAGCCGGGACTAGCGGCGGAAATGAGCAGTTCTTC. Translated, it gives CASRAGTSGGNEQFF.

This clone was detected once. The chain combines TRBV18 with TRBJ2-2; weak D call: TRBD1 (6 bases). The V gene lost 6 bases and the J gene lost 0 bases, with 14 bases spanning the gap. The CDR3 covers 16 residues. Germline CDR1 is KGHSH and CDR2 is LQKENI. This chain's CDR3 is CASSLNTGTNTGELFF. In DNA form, the CDR3 reads TGTGCCAGCTCCCTGAACACAGGGACGAACACCGGGGAGCTGTTTTTT. The entire variable domain, with the rest obtained from reference TRBV18 and TRBJ2-2, is as follows: NAGVMQNPRHLVRRRGQEARLRCSPMKGHSHVYWYRQLPEEGLKFMVYLQKENIIDESGMPKERFSAEFPKEGPSILRIQQVVRGDSAAYFCASSLNTGTNTGELFFGEGSRLTVL.

The chain carries TRBV10-1 and TRBJ2-7; D not resolved. The V gene lost 8 bases and the J gene lost 2 bases, with 16 bases spanning the gap. There are 14 residues in the CDR3. Germline-derived CDR1 and CDR2 are WNHNN and SYGVQD (reference sequence). The CDR3 here is CASPRNSFTYEQYF. CDR3 DNA: TGCGCCAGCCCCAGAAACAGTTTCACCTACGAGCAGTACTTC.

The CDR3 loop is CASSYRSQNTEAFF. The DNA of the CDR3 is TGTGCCAGCAGCTACCGGAGTCAGAACACTGAAGCTTTCTTT. V and J are TRBV7-9 and TRBJ1-1; no reliable D call. V shed 4 bases and J shed 1 base, with 10 bases lying between them. The CDR3 is made up of 14 amino acids. Germline V gives CDR1 SEHNR, CDR2 FQNEAQ (reference sequence).